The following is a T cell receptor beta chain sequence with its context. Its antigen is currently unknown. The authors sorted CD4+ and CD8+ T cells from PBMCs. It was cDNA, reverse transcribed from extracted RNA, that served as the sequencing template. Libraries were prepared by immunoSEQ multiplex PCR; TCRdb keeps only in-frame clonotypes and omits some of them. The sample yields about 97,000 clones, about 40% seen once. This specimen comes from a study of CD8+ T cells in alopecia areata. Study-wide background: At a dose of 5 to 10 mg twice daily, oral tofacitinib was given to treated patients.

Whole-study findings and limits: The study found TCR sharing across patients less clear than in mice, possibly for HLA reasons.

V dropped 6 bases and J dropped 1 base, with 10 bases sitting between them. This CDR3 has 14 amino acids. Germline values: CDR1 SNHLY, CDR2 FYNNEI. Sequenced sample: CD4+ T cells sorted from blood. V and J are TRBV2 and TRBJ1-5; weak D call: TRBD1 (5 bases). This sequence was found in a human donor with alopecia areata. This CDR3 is CASRYGASNQPQHF. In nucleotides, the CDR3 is TGTGCCAGCAGGTACGGGGCGAGCAATCAGCCCCAGCATTTT.